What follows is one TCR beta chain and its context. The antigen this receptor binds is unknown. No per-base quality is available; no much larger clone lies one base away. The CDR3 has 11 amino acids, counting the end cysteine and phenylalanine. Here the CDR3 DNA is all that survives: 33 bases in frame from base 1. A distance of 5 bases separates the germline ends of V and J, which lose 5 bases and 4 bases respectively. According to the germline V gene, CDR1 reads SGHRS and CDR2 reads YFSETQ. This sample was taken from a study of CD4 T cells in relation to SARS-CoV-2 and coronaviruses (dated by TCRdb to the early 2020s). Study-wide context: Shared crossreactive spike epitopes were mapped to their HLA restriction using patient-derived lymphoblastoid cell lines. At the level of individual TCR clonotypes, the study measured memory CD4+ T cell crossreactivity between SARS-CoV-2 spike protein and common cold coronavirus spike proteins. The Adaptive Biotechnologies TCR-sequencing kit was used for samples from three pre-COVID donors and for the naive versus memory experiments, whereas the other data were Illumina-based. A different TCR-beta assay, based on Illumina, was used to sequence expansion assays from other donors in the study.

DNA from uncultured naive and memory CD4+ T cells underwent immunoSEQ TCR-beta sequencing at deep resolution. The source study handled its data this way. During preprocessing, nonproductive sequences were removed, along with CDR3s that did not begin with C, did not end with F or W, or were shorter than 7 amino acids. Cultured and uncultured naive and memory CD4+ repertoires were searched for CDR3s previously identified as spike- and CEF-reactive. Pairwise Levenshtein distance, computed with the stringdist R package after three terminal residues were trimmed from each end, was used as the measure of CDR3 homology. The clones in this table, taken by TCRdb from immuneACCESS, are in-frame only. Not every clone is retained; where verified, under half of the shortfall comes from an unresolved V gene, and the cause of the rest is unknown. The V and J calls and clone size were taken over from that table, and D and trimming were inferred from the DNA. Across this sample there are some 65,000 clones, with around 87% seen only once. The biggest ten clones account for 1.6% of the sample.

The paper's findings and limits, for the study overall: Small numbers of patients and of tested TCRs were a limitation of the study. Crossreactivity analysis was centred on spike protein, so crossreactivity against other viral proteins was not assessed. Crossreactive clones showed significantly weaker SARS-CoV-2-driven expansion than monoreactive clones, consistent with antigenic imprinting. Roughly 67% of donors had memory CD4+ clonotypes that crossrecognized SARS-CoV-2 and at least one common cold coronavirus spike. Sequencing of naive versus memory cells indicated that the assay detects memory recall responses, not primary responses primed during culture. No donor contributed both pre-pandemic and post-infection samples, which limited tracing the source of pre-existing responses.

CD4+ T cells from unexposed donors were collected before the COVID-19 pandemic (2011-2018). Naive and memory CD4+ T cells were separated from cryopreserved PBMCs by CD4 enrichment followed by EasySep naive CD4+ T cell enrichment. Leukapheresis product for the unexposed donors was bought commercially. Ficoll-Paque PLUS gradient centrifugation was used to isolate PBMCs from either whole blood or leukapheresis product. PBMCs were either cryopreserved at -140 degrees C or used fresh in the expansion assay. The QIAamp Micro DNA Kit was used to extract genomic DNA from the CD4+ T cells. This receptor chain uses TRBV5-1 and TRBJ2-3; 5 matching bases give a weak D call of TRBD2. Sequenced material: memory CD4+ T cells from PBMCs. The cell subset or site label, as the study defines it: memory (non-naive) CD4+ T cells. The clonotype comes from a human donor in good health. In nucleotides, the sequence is TGCGCCAGCAGTAGCGCAGATACGCAGTATTTT. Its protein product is CASSSADTQYF.